Shown below are 9 T cell receptor beta chains from a single sample sequenced in a study of cytomegalovirus exposure and HLA in healthy donors. A multiplex PCR was run with 60 Vbeta primers and 13 Jbeta primers. Profiling relied on immunoSEQ multiplex PCR, and the TCRdb table lists in-frame clones only, not all of them. This table holds about 70,000 clones, 70% to 80% found once. Sequenced material: PBMCs. Source of these receptors: a girl between 10 and 17 years old in good health and CMV-seropositive.

The V gene is TRBV21-1, the J gene TRBJ2-7; the D call of TRBD2 is as the table states it, not checked on the DNA. TRBV21-1 is a pseudogene. The CDR3 loop spans 16 amino acids. The DNA of the CDR3 is TGTGCCAGCAGCACAAACTCCCCGTGCATAAGCCACGAGCAGTACTTC. This codes for CASSTNSPCISHEQYF.

The chain recombines TRBV25-1 with TRBJ2-3; TRBD2 matches at 11 bases. CDR1 MGHDK and CDR2 SYGVNS come from the germline V gene. The CDR3 is 16 amino acids. With 2 bases clipped from V and 4 bases from J, the junction kept 5 bases outside the gene matches. The chain's CDR3 is CASSETSGSGADTQYF. Here the CDR3 DNA reads TGTGCCAGCAGTGAAACTAGCGGGAGTGGTGCAGATACGCAGTATTTT.

The chain is built from TRBV9 and TRBJ2-3; 8 bases line up with TRBD1. J lost 6 bases, V lost 0 bases, and 3 bases had no gene match. Germline CDR1 SGDLS, CDR2 YYNGEE. The CDR3 is 14 residues long. CDR3 nucleotide sequence: TGTGCCAGCAGCGTAGGGGACAGGTCGGATACGCAGTATTTT. Protein: CASSVGDRSDTQYF.

V gene TRBV29-1 combines with J gene TRBJ2-5, with D possibly being TRBD2 (5 bases). Looked up from germline, CDR1 is SQVTM and CDR2 is ANQGSEA. The CDR3 loop spans 13 amino acids. With 6 bases removed from V and 0 bases from J, the gap between germline ends came to 11 bases. The chain's CDR3 is CSVRTLYQETQYF. CDR3 coding DNA: TGCAGCGTAAGGACTTTGTACCAAGAGACCCAGTACTTC.

The chain is built from TRBV7-2 and TRBJ1-1, with 10 bases identical to TRBD1. V lost 7 bases, J lost 3 bases, and 11 bases stayed unmatched. The germline V gene encodes CDR1 SGHTA and CDR2 FQGNSA. The CDR3 spans 16 residues. CDR3 sequence reads: CASTPPRTGGDTEAFF. The CDR3 DNA reads TGTGCCAGCACCCCTCCCCGGACAGGGGGGGACACTGAAGCTTTCTTT.

The CDR3 loop reads CASSLMREETYEQYF. In nucleotides, the CDR3 is TGTGCCAGCAGCTTGATGCGGGAGGAAACCTACGAGCAGTACTTC. This sequence joins TRBV5-4 and TRBJ2-7; 8 nucleotides match TRBD2. The V and J ends lost 1 base and 2 bases, in that order; junction bases with no gene match: 5. The CDR3 length is 15 residues. Germline CDR1 SGHNT, CDR2 YYREEE (reference sequence).

V gene TRBV6-1 combines with J gene TRBJ2-1, with 7 bases identical to TRBD1. The V gene end was trimmed by 6 bases and the J gene end by 1 base; junction bases not matched to a gene: 6. This CDR3 contains 15 residues. Germline lookup yields CDR1 MNHNS and CDR2 SASEGT. CDR3 residues: CASSATGTSYNEQFF. Written as DNA, the CDR3 is TGTGCCAGCAGCGCGACAGGGACATCCTACAATGAGCAGTTCTTC.

The chain uses TRBV6-5 and TRBJ2-7; TRBD2 might be the D (5 bases). Germline CDR1 and CDR2: MNHEY and SVGAGI. This CDR3 region has 15 residues. The V and J ends lost 1 base and 4 bases respectively, with 14 bases between them. CDR3 DNA: TGTGCCAGCAGTTACTTTGGGAGCGATGTTTACGAGCAGTACTTC. Protein sequence: CASSYFGSDVYEQYF.

The chain couples TRBV2 to TRBJ1-5, with D perhaps TRBD1 (5 bases). Per the germline V gene, CDR1 is SNHLY and CDR2 is FYNNEI. Trimming left V 2 bases short and J 4 bases short, with 6 bases between. The CDR3 is made up of 13 amino acids. The CDR3 coding sequence is TGTGCCAGCAGTGAAAGGGGAAATCAGCCCCAGCATTTT. This sequence encodes CASSERGNQPQHF.